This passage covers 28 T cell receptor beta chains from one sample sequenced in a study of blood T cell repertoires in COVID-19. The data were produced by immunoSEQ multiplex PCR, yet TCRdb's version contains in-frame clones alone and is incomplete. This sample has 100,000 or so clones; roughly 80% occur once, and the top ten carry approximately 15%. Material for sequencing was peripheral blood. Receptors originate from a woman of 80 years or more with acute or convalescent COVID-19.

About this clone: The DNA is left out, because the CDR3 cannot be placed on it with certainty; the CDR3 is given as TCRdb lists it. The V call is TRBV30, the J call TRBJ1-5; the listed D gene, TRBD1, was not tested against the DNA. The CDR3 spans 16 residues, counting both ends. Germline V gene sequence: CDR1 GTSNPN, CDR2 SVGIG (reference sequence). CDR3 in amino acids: CAWSVGLSSGHQPQHF.

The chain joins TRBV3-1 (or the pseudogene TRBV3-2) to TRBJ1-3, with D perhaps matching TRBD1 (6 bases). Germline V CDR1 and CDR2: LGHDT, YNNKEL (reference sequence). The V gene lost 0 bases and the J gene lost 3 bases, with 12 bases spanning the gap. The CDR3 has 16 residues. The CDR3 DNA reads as TGTGCCAGCAGCCAAGATCTGGGGGCGCTTGGAAACACCATATATTTT. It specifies CASSQDLGALGNTIYF.

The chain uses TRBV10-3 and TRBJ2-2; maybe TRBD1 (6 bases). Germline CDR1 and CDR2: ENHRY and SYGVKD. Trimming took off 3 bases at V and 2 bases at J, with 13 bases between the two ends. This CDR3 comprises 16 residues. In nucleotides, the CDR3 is TGTGCCATCAGTGAAGTCTGGGGGCGCAACACCGGGGAGCTGTTTTTT. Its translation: CAISEVWGRNTGELFF.

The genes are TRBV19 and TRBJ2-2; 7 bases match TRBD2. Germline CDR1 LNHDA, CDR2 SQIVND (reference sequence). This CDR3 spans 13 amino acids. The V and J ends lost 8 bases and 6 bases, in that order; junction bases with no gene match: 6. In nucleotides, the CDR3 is TGTGCCAGTGGTCGGGAGGTATCCGGGGAGCTGTTTTTT. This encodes CASGREVSGELFF.

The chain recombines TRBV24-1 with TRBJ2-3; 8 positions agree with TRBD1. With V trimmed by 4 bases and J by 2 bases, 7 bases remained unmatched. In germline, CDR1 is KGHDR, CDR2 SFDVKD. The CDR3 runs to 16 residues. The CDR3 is CATSESGGSPTDTQYF. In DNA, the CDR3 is TGTGCCACCAGTGAATCAGGGGGCAGTCCCACAGATACGCAGTATTTT.

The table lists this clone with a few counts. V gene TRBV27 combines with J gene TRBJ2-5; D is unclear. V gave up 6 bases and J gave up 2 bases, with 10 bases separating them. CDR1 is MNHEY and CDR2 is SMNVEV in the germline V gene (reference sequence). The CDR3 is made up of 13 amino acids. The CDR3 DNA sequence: TGTGCCAGCAGGCCATACTCTCAAGAGACCCAGTACTTC. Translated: CASRPYSQETQYF.

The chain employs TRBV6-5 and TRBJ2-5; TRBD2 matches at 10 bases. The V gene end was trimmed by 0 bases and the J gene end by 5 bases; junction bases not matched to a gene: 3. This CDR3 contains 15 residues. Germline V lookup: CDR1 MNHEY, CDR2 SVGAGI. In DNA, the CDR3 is TGTGCCAGCAGTTACTCGCCTAGCGGGAGCGAGACCCAGTACTTC. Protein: CASSYSPSGSETQYF.

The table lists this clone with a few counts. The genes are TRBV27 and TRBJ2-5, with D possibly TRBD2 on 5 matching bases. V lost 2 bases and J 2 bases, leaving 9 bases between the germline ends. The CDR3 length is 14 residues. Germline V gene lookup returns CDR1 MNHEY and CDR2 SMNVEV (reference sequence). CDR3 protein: CASSLRADQETQYF. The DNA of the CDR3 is TGTGCCAGCAGTTTAAGAGCGGATCAAGAGACCCAGTACTTC.

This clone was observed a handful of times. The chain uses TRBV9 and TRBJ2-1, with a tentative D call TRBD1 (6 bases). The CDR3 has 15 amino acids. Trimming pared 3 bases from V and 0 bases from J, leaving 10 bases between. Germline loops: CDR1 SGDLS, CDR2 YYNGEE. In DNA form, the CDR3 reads TGTGCCAGCAGCGCGACAGGAGACTCCTACAATGAGCAGTTCTTC. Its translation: CASSATGDSYNEQFF.

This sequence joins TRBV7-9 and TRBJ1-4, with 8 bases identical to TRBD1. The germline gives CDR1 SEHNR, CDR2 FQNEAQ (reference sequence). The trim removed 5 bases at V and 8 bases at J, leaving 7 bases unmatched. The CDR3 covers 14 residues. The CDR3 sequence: CASSPTGAVEKLFF. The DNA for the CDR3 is TGTGCCAGCAGCCCGACAGGGGCAGTGGAAAAACTGTTTTTT.

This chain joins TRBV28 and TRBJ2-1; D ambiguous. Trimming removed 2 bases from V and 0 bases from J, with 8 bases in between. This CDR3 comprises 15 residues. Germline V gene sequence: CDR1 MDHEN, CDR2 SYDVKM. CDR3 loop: CASSLLPSSYNEQFF. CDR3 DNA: TGTGCCAGCAGTTTACTACCGAGCTCCTACAATGAGCAGTTCTTC.

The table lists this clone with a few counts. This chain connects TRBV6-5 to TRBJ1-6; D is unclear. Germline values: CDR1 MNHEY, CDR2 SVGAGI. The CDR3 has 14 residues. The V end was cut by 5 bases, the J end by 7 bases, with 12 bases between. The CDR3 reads CASSPEVQNSPLHF. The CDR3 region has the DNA TGTGCCAGCAGTCCCGAGGTCCAGAATTCACCCCTCCACTTT.

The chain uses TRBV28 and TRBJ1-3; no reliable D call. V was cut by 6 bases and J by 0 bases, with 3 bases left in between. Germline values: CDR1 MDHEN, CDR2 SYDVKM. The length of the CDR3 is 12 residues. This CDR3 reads CASSRSGNTIYF. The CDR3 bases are TGTGCCAGCAGCCGCTCTGGAAACACCATATATTTT. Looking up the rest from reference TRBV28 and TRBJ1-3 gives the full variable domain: DVKVTQSSRYLVKRTGEKVFLECVQDMDHENMFWYRQDPGLGLRLIYFSYDVKMKEKGDIPEGYSVSREKKERFSLILESASTNQTSMYLCASSRSGNTIYFGEGSWLTVV.

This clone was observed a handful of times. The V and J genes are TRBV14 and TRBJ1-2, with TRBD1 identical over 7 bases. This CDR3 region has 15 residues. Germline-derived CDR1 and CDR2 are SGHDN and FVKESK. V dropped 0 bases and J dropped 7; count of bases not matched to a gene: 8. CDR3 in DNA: TGTGCCAGCAGCCAAGACCTCCGGGACAGAATTGGCTACACCTTC. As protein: CASSQDLRDRIGYTF.

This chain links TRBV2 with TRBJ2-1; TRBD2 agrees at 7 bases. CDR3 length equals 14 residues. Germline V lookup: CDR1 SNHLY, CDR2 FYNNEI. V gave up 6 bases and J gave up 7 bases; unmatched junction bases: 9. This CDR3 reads CASSLLKGGNEQFF. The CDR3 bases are TGTGCCAGCAGCCTATTAAAGGGAGGGAATGAGCAGTTCTTC.

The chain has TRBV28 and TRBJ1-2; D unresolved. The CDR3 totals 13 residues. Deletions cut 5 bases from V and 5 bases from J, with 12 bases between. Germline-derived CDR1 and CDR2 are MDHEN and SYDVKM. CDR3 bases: TGTGCCAGCAGTCAAGGACTGGGGTATGGCTACACCTTC. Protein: CASSQGLGYGYTF.

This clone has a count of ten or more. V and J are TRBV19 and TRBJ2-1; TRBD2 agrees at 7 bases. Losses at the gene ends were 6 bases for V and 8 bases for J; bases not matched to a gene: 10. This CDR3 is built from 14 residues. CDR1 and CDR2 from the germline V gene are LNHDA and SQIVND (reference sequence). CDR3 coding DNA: TGTGCCAGTAGAACAACTAGCGACGGGGATGAGCAGTTCTTC. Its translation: CASRTTSDGDEQFF.

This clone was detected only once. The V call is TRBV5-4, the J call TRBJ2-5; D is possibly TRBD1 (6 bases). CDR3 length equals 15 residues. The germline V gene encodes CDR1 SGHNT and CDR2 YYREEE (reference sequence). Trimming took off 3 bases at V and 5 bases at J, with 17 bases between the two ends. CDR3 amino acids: CASSSTVGARETQYF. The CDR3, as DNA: TGTGCCAGCAGCTCCACAGTGGGGGCACGGGAGACCCAGTACTTC.

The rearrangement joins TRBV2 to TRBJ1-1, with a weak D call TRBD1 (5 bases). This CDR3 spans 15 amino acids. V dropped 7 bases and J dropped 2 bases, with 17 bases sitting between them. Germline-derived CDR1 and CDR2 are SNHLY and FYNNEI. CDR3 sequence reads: CASTIQGGLNTEAFF. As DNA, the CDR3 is TGTGCCAGCACGATTCAGGGAGGCCTAAACACTGAAGCTTTCTTT.

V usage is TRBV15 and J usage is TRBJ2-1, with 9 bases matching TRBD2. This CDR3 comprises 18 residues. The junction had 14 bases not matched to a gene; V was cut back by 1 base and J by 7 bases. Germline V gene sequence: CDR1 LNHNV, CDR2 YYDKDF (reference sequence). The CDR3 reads CATSRGQGTSGRSNEQFF. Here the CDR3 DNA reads TGTGCCACCAGCAGAGGACAGGGAACAAGCGGGAGGTCAAATGAGCAGTTCTTC.

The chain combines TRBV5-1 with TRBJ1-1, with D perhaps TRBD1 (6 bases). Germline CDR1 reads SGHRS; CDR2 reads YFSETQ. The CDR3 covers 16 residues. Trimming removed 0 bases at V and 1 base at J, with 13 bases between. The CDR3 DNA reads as TGCGCCAGCAGCTTGGCTCAGGGGAAGGGGAACACTGAAGCTTTCTTT. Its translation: CASSLAQGKGNTEAFF.

The CDR3, as DNA: TGTGCCAGTAGCGGGATTACAGGGGCCAATCAGCCCCAGCATTTT. Translation: CASSGITGANQPQHF. This chain links TRBV19 with TRBJ1-5; 7 nucleotides line up with TRBD1. This CDR3 region has 15 residues. V shed 6 bases and J 3 bases; nucleotides not matched to a gene: 8. Germline V lookup: CDR1 LNHDA, CDR2 SQIVND (reference sequence).

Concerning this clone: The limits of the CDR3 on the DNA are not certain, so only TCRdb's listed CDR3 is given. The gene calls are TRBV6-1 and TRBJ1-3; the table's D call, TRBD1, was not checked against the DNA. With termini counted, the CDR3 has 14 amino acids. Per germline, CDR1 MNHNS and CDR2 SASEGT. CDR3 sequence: CASSEIWERGTGDF.

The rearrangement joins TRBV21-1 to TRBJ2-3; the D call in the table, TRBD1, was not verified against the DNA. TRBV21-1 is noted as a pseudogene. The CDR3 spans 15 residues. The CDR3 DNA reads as TGTGCCAGCAGCAGGCAGGGAATATTTACAGATACGCAGTATTTT. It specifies CASSRQGIFTDTQYF.

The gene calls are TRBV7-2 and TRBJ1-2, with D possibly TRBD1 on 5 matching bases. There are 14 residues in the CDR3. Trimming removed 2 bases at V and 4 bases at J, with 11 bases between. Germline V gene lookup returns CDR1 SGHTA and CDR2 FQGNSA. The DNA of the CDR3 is TGTGCCAGCAGCTTATTGGGGGAGGTCTATGGCTACACCTTC. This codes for CASSLLGEVYGYTF.

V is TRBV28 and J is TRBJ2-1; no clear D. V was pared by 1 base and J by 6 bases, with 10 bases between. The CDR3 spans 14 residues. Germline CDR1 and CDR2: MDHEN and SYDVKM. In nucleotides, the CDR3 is TGTGCCAGCAGTTTATCCAGGTCTGGCAATGAGCAGTTCTTC. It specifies CASSLSRSGNEQFF.

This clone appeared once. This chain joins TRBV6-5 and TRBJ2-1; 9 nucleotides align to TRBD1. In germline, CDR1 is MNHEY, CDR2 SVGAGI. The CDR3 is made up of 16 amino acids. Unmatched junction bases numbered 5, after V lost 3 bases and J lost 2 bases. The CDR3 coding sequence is TGTGCCAGCAGTTATAGGGACAGGGATCCCTACAATGAGCAGTTCTTC. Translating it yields CASSYRDRDPYNEQFF.

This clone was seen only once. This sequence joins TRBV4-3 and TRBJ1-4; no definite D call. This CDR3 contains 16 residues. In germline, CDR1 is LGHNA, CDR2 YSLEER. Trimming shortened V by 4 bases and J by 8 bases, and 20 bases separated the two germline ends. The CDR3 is CASSLMPPPGMEKLFF. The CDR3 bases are TGCGCCAGCAGCCTTATGCCACCTCCAGGCATGGAAAAACTGTTTTTT.